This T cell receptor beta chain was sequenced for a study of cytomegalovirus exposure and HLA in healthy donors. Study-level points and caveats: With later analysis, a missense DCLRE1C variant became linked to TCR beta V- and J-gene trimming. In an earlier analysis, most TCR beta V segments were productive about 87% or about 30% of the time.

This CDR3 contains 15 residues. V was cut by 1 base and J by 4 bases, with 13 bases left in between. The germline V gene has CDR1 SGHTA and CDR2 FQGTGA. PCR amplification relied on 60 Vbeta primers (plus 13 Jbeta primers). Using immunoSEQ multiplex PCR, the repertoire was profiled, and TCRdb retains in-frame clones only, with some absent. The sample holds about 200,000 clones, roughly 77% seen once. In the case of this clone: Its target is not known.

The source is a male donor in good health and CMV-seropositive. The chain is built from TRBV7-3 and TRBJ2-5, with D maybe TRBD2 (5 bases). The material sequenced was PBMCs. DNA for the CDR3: TGTGCCAGCAGCTTAAACCCGGGGAATCGAGAGACCCAGTACTTC. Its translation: CASSLNPGNRETQYF.